The present T cell receptor (beta chain) was sequenced within a study of blood T cells in healthy people across ages. About the study: About one barcoded beta molecule per two T cells was the capture yield of template switching.

Total RNA amounts of at least 6 micrograms were extracted per sample. The ends lost 6 bases at V and 4 bases at J; junction bases unmatched: 5. CDR1 and CDR2 from the germline V gene are GTSNPN and SVGIG (reference sequence). The CDR3 has 13 amino acids. This clonotype was seen more than once but under ten times. Its antigen is currently unknown. Findings and limits, study-wide: A roughly linear fall in TCR beta diversity per million T cells was seen with increasing age.

Next came a second PCR, run for about 7 to 12 cycles, which used a sample-barcoded 5' primer along with a J-beta primer mix. TCRdb reprocessed the 5' RACE reads with MiXCR, giving one entry per CDR3 protein. The data hold approximately 770,000 distinct CDR3 sequences, with roughly 50% observed a single time. This sequence was found in a man aged 25-45 years in good health. The chain couples TRBV30 to TRBJ2-7; 11 bases align to TRBD2. The sequencing sample was made of blood. The CDR3 nucleotides are TGTGCCTGCACACTAGCGGGGGAATACGAGCAGTACTTC. Translating gives CACTLAGEYEQYF.